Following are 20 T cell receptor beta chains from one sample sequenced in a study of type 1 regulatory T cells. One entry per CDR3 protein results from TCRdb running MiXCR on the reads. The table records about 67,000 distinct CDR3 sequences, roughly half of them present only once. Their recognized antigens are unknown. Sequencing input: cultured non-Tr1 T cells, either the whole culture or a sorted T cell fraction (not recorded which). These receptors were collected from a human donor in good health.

This CDR3 reads CASSYSEGGGTEAFF. The CDR3 DNA reads TGTGCCAGCAGTTACTCTGAGGGGGGAGGCACTGAAGCTTTCTTT. The chain links TRBV6-6 to TRBJ1-1; tentatively, D is TRBD1 (6 bases). The germline V gene encodes CDR1 MNHNY and CDR2 SVGAGI (reference sequence). The CDR3 extends over 15 amino acids. V was shortened by 0 bases and J by 4 bases, with 12 bases between the two germline ends.

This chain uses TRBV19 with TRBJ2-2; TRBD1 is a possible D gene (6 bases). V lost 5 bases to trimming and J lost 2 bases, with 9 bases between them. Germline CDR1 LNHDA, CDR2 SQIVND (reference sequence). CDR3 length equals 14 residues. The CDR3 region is CASSPGHNTGELFF. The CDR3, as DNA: TGTGCCAGTAGTCCGGGACATAACACCGGGGAGCTGTTTTTT.

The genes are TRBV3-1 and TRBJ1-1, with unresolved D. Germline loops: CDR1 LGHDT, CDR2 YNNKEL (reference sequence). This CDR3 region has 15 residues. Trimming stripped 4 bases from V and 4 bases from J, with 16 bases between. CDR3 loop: CASSPARVFGTEAFF. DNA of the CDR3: TGTGCCAGCAGCCCCGCGAGGGTTTTCGGCACTGAAGCTTTCTTT.

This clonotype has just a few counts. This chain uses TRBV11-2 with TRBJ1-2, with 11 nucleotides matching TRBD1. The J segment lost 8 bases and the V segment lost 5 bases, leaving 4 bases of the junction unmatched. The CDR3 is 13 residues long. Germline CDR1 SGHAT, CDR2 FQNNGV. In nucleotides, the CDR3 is TGTGCCAGCAGCCCGGGACAGGGGGTGGGCTACACCTTC. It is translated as CASSPGQGVGYTF.

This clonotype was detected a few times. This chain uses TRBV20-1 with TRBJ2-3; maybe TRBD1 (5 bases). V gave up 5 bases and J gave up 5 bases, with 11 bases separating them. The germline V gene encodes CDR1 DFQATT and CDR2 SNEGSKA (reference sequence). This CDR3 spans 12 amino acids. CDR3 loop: CSAPDRRDTQYF. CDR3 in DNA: TGCAGTGCTCCTGACAGAAGAGATACGCAGTATTTT.

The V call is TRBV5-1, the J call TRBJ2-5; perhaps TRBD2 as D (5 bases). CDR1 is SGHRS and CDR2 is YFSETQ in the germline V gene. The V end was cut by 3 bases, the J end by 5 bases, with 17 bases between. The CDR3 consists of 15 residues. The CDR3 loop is CASSWQLPWEETQYF. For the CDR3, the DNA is TGCGCCAGCAGCTGGCAACTCCCCTGGGAGGAGACCCAGTACTTC.

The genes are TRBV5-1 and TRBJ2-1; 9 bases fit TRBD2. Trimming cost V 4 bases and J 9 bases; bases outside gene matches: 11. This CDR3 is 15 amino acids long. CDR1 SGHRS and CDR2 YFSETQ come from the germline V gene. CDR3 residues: CASSPRPSGDGEQFF. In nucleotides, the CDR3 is TGCGCCAGCAGCCCGCGTCCTAGCGGGGATGGTGAGCAGTTCTTC.

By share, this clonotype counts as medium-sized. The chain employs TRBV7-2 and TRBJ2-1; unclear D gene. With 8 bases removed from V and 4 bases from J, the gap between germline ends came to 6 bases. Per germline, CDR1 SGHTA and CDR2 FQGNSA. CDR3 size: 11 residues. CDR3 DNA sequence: TGTGCCAGCGGGTTATACAATGAGCAGTTCTTC. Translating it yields CASGLYNEQFF.

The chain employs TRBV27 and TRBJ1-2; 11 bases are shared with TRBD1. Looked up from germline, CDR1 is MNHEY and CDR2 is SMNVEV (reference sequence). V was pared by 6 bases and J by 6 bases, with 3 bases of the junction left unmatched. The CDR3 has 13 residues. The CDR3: CASSRTGGDGYTF. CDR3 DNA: TGTGCCAGCAGCCGGACAGGGGGCGATGGCTACACCTTC.

CDR3 coding DNA: TGCGCCAGCAGCCAGCGGGACACGGCTAATTCACCCCTCCACTTT. Protein: CASSQRDTANSPLHF. The chain employs TRBV5-1 and TRBJ1-6; tentatively, D is TRBD1 (6 bases). Germline V gene lookup returns CDR1 SGHRS and CDR2 YFSETQ. CDR3 size: 15 residues. V shed 4 bases and J shed 6 bases, with 14 bases lying between them.

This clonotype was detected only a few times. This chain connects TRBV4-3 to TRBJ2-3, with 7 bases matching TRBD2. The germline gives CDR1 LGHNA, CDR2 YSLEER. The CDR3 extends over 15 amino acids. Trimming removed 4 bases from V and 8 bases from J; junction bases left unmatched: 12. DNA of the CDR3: TGCGCCAGCAGCCGTGCTCTAGCGCCTAGCGGTACGCAGTATTTT. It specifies CASSRALAPSGTQYF.

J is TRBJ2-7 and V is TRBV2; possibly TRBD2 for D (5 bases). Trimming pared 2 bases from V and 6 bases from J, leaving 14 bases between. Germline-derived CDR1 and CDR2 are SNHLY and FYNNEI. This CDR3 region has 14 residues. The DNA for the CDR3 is TGTGCCAGCAGTGAAACAGTGGGTGGAGGCGAGCAGTACTTC. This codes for CASSETVGGGEQYF.

DNA of the CDR3: TGTGCCAGCAGCGATGCCCCCCAAGAGACCCAGTACTTC. This encodes CASSDAPQETQYF. This rearrangement joins TRBV6-2 or TRBV6-3 to TRBJ2-5; D remains unclear. CDR1 MNHEY and CDR2 SVGEGT come from the germline V gene. With 6 bases removed from V and 1 base from J, the gap between germline ends came to 9 bases. CDR3 size: 13 residues.

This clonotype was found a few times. The CDR3 region has the DNA TGTGCCAGCAGTTCGGGACAGGGTACCCCCTACGAGCAGTACTTC. Protein product: CASSSGQGTPYEQYF. J is TRBJ2-7 and V is TRBV28; 9 bases are a match to TRBD1. Germline lookup yields CDR1 MDHEN and CDR2 SYDVKM. Trimming took 4 bases from V and 2 from J; bases not matched to a gene: 6. CDR3 size: 15 residues.

CDR3 bases: TGCGCCAGCAGCAAGGGCGGGGGGGCCTACGAGCAGTACTTC. It yields the protein CASSKGGGAYEQYF. This chain uses TRBV5-1 with TRBJ2-7; 9 nucleotides align to TRBD2. CDR1 SGHRS and CDR2 YFSETQ come from the germline V gene. The CDR3 has 14 residues. After removal of 4 bases from V and 2 bases from J, the junction contained 4 bases not matched to a gene.

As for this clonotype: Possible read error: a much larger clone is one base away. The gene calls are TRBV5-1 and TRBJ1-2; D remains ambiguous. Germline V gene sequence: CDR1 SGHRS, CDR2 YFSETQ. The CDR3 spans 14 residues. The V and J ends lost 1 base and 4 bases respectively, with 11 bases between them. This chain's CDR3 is CASSLSYSGYGYTF. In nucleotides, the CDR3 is TGCGCCAGCAGCTTGTCCTACAGTGGCTATGGCTACACCTTC.

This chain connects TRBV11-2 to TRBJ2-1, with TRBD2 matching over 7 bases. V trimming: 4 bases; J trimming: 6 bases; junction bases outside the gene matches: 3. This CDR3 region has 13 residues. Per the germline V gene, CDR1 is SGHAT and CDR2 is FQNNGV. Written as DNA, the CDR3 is TGTGCCAGCAGCTGGGGGGGGGGCAATGAGCAGTTCTTC. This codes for CASSWGGGNEQFF.

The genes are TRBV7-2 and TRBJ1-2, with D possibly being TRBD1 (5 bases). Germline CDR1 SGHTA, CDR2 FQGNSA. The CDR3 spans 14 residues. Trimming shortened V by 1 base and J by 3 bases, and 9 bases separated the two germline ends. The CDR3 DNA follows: TGTGCCAGCAGCTTAGAGGCCAGGGACTATGGCTACACCTTC. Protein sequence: CASSLEARDYGYTF.

The CDR3 loop reads CAWSRKTISGNTIYF. CDR3 DNA: TGTGCCTGGAGTCGGAAAACCATCTCTGGAAACACCATATATTTT. The genes are TRBV30 and TRBJ1-3; D is unclear. The CDR3 extends over 15 amino acids. The V gene lost 2 bases and the J gene lost 0 bases, with 11 bases spanning the gap. The V gene's germline CDR1 is GTSNPN and CDR2 SVGIG (reference sequence).

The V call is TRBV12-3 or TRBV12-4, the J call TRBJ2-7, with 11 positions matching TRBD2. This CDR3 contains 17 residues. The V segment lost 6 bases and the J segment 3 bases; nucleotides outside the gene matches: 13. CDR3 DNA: TGTGCCAGCAGCCCTAACCTAGCGGGGGGTCACGGCTACGAGCAGTACTTC. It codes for CASSPNLAGGHGYEQYF.